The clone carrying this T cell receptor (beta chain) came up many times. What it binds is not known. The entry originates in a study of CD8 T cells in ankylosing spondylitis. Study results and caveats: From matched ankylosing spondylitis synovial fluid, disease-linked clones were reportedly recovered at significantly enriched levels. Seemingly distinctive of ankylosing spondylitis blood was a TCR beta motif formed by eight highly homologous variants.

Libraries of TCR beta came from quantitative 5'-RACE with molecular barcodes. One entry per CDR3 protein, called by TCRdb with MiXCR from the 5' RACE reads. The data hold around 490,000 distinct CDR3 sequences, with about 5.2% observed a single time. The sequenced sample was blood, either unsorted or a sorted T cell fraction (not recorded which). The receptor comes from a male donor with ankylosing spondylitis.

The CDR3 coding sequence is TGTGCCAGCAGCCAAGATCACGTTGGGACTAGCGGGCCCACAGATACGCAGTATTTT. Encoded protein: CASSQDHVGTSGPTDTQYF. The chain joins TRBV4-2 to TRBJ2-3; 12 nucleotides agree with TRBD2. V trimming: 0 bases; J trimming: 2 bases; junction bases outside the gene matches: 9. The CDR3 has 19 amino acids. CDR1 and CDR2 from the germline V gene are LGHNA and YNFKEQ.